The 19 T cell receptor beta chains given below trace back to one sample, sequenced in a study of CD8 T cells in Susac syndrome. Random hexamers primed reverse transcription of 0.5 to 1 ug RNA. TCRdb called the immunoSEQ multiplex PCR reads again in MiXCR, with one record for every CDR3 protein. The sample lists tens of thousands of distinct CDR3 sequences, just under 95% occurring once. Sample: CD8+ T cells from PBMCs. The receptors here all came from a human donor in good health.

The rearrangement uses TRBV9 and TRBJ1-2; D may be TRBD1 (5 bases). The length of the CDR3 is 13 residues. V was cut by 0 bases and J by 8 bases, with 11 bases left in between. The germline CDR1 and CDR2 sequences are SGDLS and YYNGEE. The CDR3: CASSVVRGGGYTF. CDR3 sequence (DNA): TGTGCCAGCAGCGTAGTGAGGGGCGGCGGCTACACCTTC.

The J gene is TRBJ2-7, the V gene TRBV20-1; D uncertain. The V end was cut by 0 bases, the J end by 5 bases, with 5 bases between. From germline, CDR1 is DFQATT and CDR2 SNEGSKA (reference sequence). The length of the CDR3 is 11 residues. This CDR3 reads CSARDLHEQYF. The CDR3 bases are TGCAGTGCTAGAGATTTGCACGAGCAGTACTTC.

The chain carries TRBV4-3 and TRBJ1-1; tentatively, D is TRBD1 (5 bases). The V and J ends lost 0 bases and 1 base respectively, with 15 bases between them. The CDR3 has 17 amino acids. Per germline, CDR1 LGHNA and CDR2 YSLEER. The CDR3 DNA follows: TGCGCCAGCAGCCAAGATTCGGTCGGGGGGTCGAACACTGAAGCTTTCTTT. Translating gives CASSQDSVGGSNTEAFF.

J is TRBJ2-5 and V is TRBV6-5; D remains ambiguous. V was pared by 0 bases and J by 5 bases, with 13 bases between. The CDR3 contains 15 residues. Per the germline V gene, CDR1 is MNHEY and CDR2 is SVGAGI. CDR3 DNA sequence: TGTGCCAGCAGTTACTCGAACGAAGGCACCGAGACCCAGTACTTC. Its protein is CASSYSNEGTETQYF.

V and J are TRBV20-1 and TRBJ2-7; D may correspond to TRBD1 or TRBD2 (5 bases each). This CDR3 spans 12 amino acids. CDR1 and CDR2 (germline): DFQATT, SNEGSKA (reference sequence). CDR3 in DNA: TGCAGTACTAGACCCGACAGCTACGAGCAGTACGTC. As protein: CSTRPDSYEQYV.

This rearrangement joins TRBV13 to TRBJ1-2, with 7 nucleotides matching TRBD1. Trimming cost V 4 bases and J 7 bases; bases outside gene matches: 12. The CDR3 runs 15 residues. Per the germline V gene, CDR1 is PRHDT and CDR2 is FYEKMQ (reference sequence). The CDR3 protein is CASSSPGTEGGGYTF. As DNA, the CDR3 is TGTGCCAGCAGCTCACCCGGGACAGAAGGAGGTGGCTACACCTTC.

The chain has TRBV28 and TRBJ1-2; D is possibly TRBD1 (5 bases). Trimming took off 6 bases at V and 4 bases at J, with 12 bases between the two ends. CDR3 length: 13 residues. CDR1 is MDHEN, CDR2 SYDVKM, per germline. The CDR3 here is CASSPSTVYGYTF. The CDR3 DNA reads TGTGCCAGCAGCCCCTCGACAGTCTATGGCTACACCTTC.

The V call is TRBV10-2, the J call TRBJ2-1; D may be TRBD2 (5 bases). The CDR3 extends over 14 amino acids. The V gene's germline CDR1 is WSHSY and CDR2 SAAADI. V was trimmed by 8 bases and J by 9 bases, leaving 20 bases between them. The CDR3 loop reads CASVTRAGSGEQFF. DNA of the CDR3: TGCGCCAGCGTAACTAGGGCCGGATCGGGTGAGCAGTTCTTC.

The table lists this clonotype with a few counts. This chain connects TRBV13 to TRBJ1-1; maybe TRBD1 (5 bases). Germline V gene lookup returns CDR1 PRHDT and CDR2 FYEKMQ (reference sequence). This CDR3 has 13 amino acids. V was cut by 4 bases and J by 1 base, with 7 bases left in between. The CDR3 here is CASSSGGNTEAFF. DNA for the CDR3: TGTGCCAGCAGCTCCGGGGGGAACACTGAAGCTTTCTTT.

Here the CDR3 reads CASSQVMVGDDYGYTF. For the CDR3, the DNA is TGTGCCAGCAGCCAAGTAATGGTCGGGGACGACTATGGCTACACCTTC. This chain connects TRBV3-1 to TRBJ1-2; possibly TRBD1 for D (5 bases). The CDR3 sequence is 16 residues long. Trimming took 1 base from V and 3 from J, leaving 15 bases between them. Germline V gives CDR1 LGHDT, CDR2 YNNKEL (reference sequence).

This chain uses TRBV9 with TRBJ2-1; TRBD1 matches at 11 bases. V dropped 3 bases and J dropped 6; count of bases not matched to a gene: 5. Germline values: CDR1 SGDLS, CDR2 YYNGEE. The CDR3 loop spans 15 amino acids. This CDR3 reads CASSDSGTGGNEQFF. CDR3 sequence (DNA): TGTGCCAGCAGCGACTCCGGGACAGGGGGCAATGAGCAGTTCTTC. Drawing the rest from reference TRBV9 and TRBJ2-1, the complete variable domain is DSGVTQTPKHLITATGQRVTLRCSPRSGDLSVYWYQQSLDQGLQFLIQYYNGEERAKGNILERFSAQQFPDLHSELNLSSLELGDSALYFCASSDSGTGGNEQFFGPGTRLTVL.

The gene calls are TRBV15 and TRBJ1-5; no clear D gene. Trimming pared 0 bases from V and 1 base from J, leaving 10 bases between. The CDR3 has 16 amino acids. CDR1 is LNHNV and CDR2 is YYDKDF in the germline V gene (reference sequence). The CDR3 DNA reads as TGTGCCACCAGCAGAGATCGAACAGCAAGCAATCAGCCCCAGCATTTT. It translates to CATSRDRTASNQPQHF.

The rearrangement joins TRBV12-3 or TRBV12-4 to TRBJ1-2, with D possibly being TRBD1 (6 bases). V shed 5 bases and J shed 6 bases, with 16 bases lying between them. The CDR3 is 14 residues long. The CDR3 DNA reads as TGTGCCAGCAGTCCTACAGGGATCGGGGATGGCTACACCTTC. Its protein is CASSPTGIGDGYTF.

The J gene is TRBJ1-1, the V gene TRBV27; 7 nucleotides line up with TRBD1. Germline V gene lookup returns CDR1 MNHEY and CDR2 SMNVEV (reference sequence). The CDR3 totals 14 residues. V was clipped by 0 bases and J by 10 bases; unmatched bases: 8. The CDR3 DNA is TGTGCCAGCAGTTTATCAGGGGGCGCGGGTTTAGCTTTCTTT. This encodes CASSLSGGAGLAFF.

The chain carries TRBV27 and TRBJ2-3; unclear D gene. This CDR3 contains 13 residues. Trimming removed 5 bases at V and 3 bases at J, with 9 bases between. Germline values: CDR1 MNHEY, CDR2 SMNVEV (reference sequence). CDR3 protein: CASSPELTDTQYF. CDR3 sequence (DNA): TGTGCCAGCAGTCCCGAGTTAACAGATACGCAGTATTTT.

This clonotype has only a few counts. The V and J genes are TRBV20-1 and TRBJ1-2; 7 positions match TRBD1. The V gene end was trimmed by 0 bases and the J gene end by 8 bases; junction bases not matched to a gene: 12. The CDR3 contains 15 residues. Germline V CDR1 and CDR2: DFQATT, SNEGSKA (reference sequence). The CDR3 DNA is TGCAGTGCTAGAGATCCGACAGGGCAAGGCTACGGCTACACCTTC. It is translated as CSARDPTGQGYGYTF.

In its sample, this clonotype was seen a few times. The chain uses TRBV9 and TRBJ2-5; maybe TRBD2 (6 bases). Trimming took 6 bases from V and 5 from J, leaving 11 bases between them. The CDR3 length is 12 residues. Germline V gene sequence: CDR1 SGDLS, CDR2 YYNGEE. The DNA for the CDR3 is TGTGCCAGCAAAGGCGGGGCGGAGACCCAGTACTTC. Translation gives CASKGGAETQYF.

The chain employs TRBV29-1 and TRBJ2-1; no firm D call. The CDR3 covers 15 residues. CDR1 and CDR2 (germline): SQVTM, ANQGSEA. The V gene lost 3 bases and the J gene lost 8 bases, with 20 bases spanning the gap. CDR3 sequence reads: CSVEKTTGPRDEQFF. The CDR3 DNA reads TGCAGCGTTGAGAAGACGACTGGCCCTCGGGATGAGCAGTTCTTC.

J is TRBJ2-3 and V is TRBV9; TRBD2 aligns across 9 bases. Germline V gene data show CDR1 as SGDLS and CDR2 as YYNGEE. The CDR3 is 15 amino acids. J gave up 0 bases and V 4 bases, and 3 bases lay outside the gene matches. The CDR3 spells CASSLSGRSTDTQYF. CDR3 nucleotides: TGTGCCAGCAGCCTTAGCGGGAGAAGCACAGATACGCAGTATTTT.